This TCR beta chain was recovered during a study of tumor and adjacent non-tumor tissue in lung cancer. Study as a whole: The cohort had about 12 adenocarcinoma, 2 squamous cell and 1 small cell patients.

No cell sorting was done before RNA was extracted from the tissue. The CDR3 length is 15 residues. Unmatched junction bases numbered 9, after V lost 6 bases and J lost 9 bases. This clonotype was observed at least ten times. TCRbeta libraries were built with three rounds of nested PCR, modified from ARM-PCR. TCRdb re-called the multiplex PCR reads with MiXCR, one entry per CDR3 protein. The sample has approximately 76,000 distinct CDR3 sequences, nearly 70% seen once. The chain recombines TRBV12-3 or TRBV12-4 with TRBJ2-1; 12 nucleotides line up with TRBD2. Sequencing was performed on lung tumor tissue. This sequence was found in a woman aged 70 to 79 with non-small cell lung cancer. Written as DNA, the CDR3 is TGTGCCAGCAGACCCCGGCTAGCGGGAGGGGGTGAGCAGTTCTTC. It translates to CASRPRLAGGGEQFF.